The 31 T cell receptor beta chains below come from one sample, sequenced in a study of CD8 T cells in ankylosing spondylitis. One entry per CDR3 protein, called by TCRdb with MiXCR from the 5' RACE reads. Altogether 150,000 to 200,000 distinct CDR3 sequences are present, around 13% being singletons, with the ten largest covering more than 15%. The sample taken for sequencing was blood, either unsorted or a sorted T cell fraction (not recorded which). The origin of the receptors is a male donor with ankylosing spondylitis or in good health (not recorded which).

This clonotype was found a few times. The chain recombines TRBV27 with TRBJ2-1; D is uncertain. The length of the CDR3 is 15 residues. Germline CDR1 reads MNHEY; CDR2 reads SMNVEV (reference sequence). Trimming cost V 0 bases and J 1 base, with 7 bases left between them. CDR3 residues: CASSLSQASYNEQFF. The CDR3 region has the DNA TGTGCCAGCAGTTTATCCCAGGCGTCCTACAATGAGCAGTTCTTC.

In its sample, this clonotype was seen a few times. The chain employs TRBV6-5 and TRBJ1-1, with D possibly being TRBD1 (5 bases). The germline CDR1 and CDR2 sequences are MNHEY and SVGAGI. CDR3 length: 12 amino acids. V was pared by 10 bases and J by 1 base, with 10 bases between. The chain's CDR3 is CATRVTNTEAFF. CDR3 coding DNA: TGTGCCACCAGGGTGACGAACACTGAAGCTTTCTTT.

This clonotype has just one count. The CDR3 DNA reads as TGTGCCAGCAGCCCCGGGCTAGGGGGAAAAGATGAAAAACTGTTTTTT. It codes for CASSPGLGGKDEKLFF. This chain joins TRBV4-2 and TRBJ1-4; D perhaps matches TRBD1 (6 bases). Germline V gene data show CDR1 as LGHNA and CDR2 as YNFKEQ. This CDR3 has 16 residues. The ends were cut back, 4 bases at V and 6 bases at J, with 18 bases in the middle.

This sequence joins TRBV6-4 and TRBJ2-2; D is possibly TRBD2 (6 bases). Germline V gene lookup returns CDR1 MRHNA and CDR2 SNTAGT. V was cut by 4 bases and J by 5 bases, with 8 bases left in between. The CDR3 has 13 residues. Here the CDR3 DNA reads TGTGCCAGCAGTGCACGGGAGACCGGGGAGCTGTTTTTT. Its protein is CASSARETGELFF.

A few counts support this clonotype. V is TRBV12-3 or TRBV12-4 and J is TRBJ2-3; D perhaps matches TRBD1 (5 bases). The CDR3 has 14 residues. Trimming pared 5 bases from V and 5 bases from J, leaving 14 bases between. CDR3 in amino acids: CASSLYFQGDTQYF. The CDR3 DNA is TGTGCCAGCAGTCTCTACTTCCAGGGAGATACGCAGTATTTT.

The J gene is TRBJ2-1, the V gene TRBV20-1; 12 bases map to TRBD2. The V and J ends lost 5 bases and 6 bases, in that order; junction bases with no gene match: 5. The CDR3 totals 14 residues. Germline lookup yields CDR1 DFQATT and CDR2 SNEGSKA (reference sequence). CDR3 DNA: TGCAGTGCTCCTGAGGGACTAGCGGGCAATGAGCAGTTCTTC. Protein: CSAPEGLAGNEQFF.

This clonotype was detected only once. The chain combines TRBV5-5 with TRBJ2-7; maybe TRBD2 (6 bases). This CDR3 spans 12 amino acids. Trimming shortened V by 4 bases and J by 6 bases, and 11 bases separated the two germline ends. The germline gives CDR1 SGHKS, CDR2 YYEKEE (reference sequence). The chain's CDR3 is CASSPILAEQYF. Here the CDR3 DNA reads TGTGCCAGCAGCCCTATACTAGCCGAGCAGTACTTC. Complete variable domain (other parts from reference TRBV5-5 and TRBJ2-7): DAGVTQSPTHLIKTRGQQVTLRCSPISGHKSVSWYQQVLGQGPQFIFQYYEKEERGRGNFPDRFSARQFPNYSSELNVNALLLGDSALYLCASSPILAEQYFGPGTRLTVT.

This chain links TRBV11-2 with TRBJ2-1; TRBD2 matches 12 bases. J lost 4 bases, V lost 1 base, and 5 bases had no gene match. The germline CDR1 and CDR2 sequences are SGHAT and FQNNGV. The CDR3 contains 17 residues. In nucleotides, the CDR3 is TGTGCCAGCAGCTTAGTCGGGACTAGCGGGCTTTACAATGAGCAGTTCTTC. It specifies CASSLVGTSGLYNEQFF.

In this sample, this clonotype turned up a few times. J is TRBJ2-1 and V is TRBV19; D not certain. Germline CDR1 reads LNHDA; CDR2 reads SQIVND (reference sequence). The CDR3 has 13 residues. The germline V and J ends were trimmed by 3 bases and 5 bases, with 8 bases remaining between them. CDR3 residues: CASSITIDNEQFF. The CDR3 bases are TGTGCCAGTAGTATTACCATTGACAATGAGCAGTTCTTC.

CDR3 nucleotide sequence: TGCGCCAGCAGCTCCCCGGTGGGGAAAGGGAACAATGAGCAGTTCTTC. Its protein product is CASSSPVGKGNNEQFF. This chain uses TRBV5-1 with TRBJ2-1; no definite D call. The CDR3 extends over 16 amino acids. The germline CDR1 and CDR2 sequences are SGHRS and YFSETQ. V gave up 3 bases and J gave up 5 bases, with 18 bases separating them.

This clonotype was recorded many times. The gene calls are TRBV12-3 or TRBV12-4 and TRBJ2-3; 9 bases agree with TRBD2. The CDR3 totals 15 residues. The ends lost 5 bases at V and 0 bases at J; junction bases unmatched: 3. The CDR3 protein is CASSILAGSTDTQYF. The CDR3 region has the DNA TGTGCCAGCAGTATCCTAGCGGGGAGCACAGATACGCAGTATTTT.

This clonotype was counted a few times. The chain has TRBV7-8 and TRBJ2-5, with no clear D. Trimming left V 2 bases short and J 5 bases short, with 9 bases between. Per germline, CDR1 SGHVS and CDR2 FQNEAQ. The CDR3 has 13 amino acids. The CDR3 sequence is CASSLPSQETQYF. The CDR3 coding sequence is TGTGCCAGCAGCTTACCGTCCCAGGAGACCCAGTACTTC. Supplemented by reference TRBV7-8 and TRBJ2-5, the full variable domain reads GAGVSQSPRYKVAKRGQDVALRCDPISGHVSLFWYQQALGQGPEFLTYFQNEAQLDKSGLPSDRFFAERPEGSVSTLKIQRTQQEDSAVYLCASSLPSQETQYFGPGTRLLVL.

The rearrangement links TRBV4-2 to TRBJ2-5, with D possibly TRBD2 on 5 matching bases. Looked up from germline, CDR1 is LGHNA and CDR2 is YNFKEQ. There are 14 residues in the CDR3. V lost 3 bases to trimming and J lost 4 bases, with 12 bases between them. The CDR3 DNA reads as TGTGCCAGCAGCCACGTGGCCGCGGGAGAGACCCAGTACTTC. This sequence encodes CASSHVAAGETQYF.

The chain couples TRBV20-1 to TRBJ2-2; 8 bases match TRBD1. The length of the CDR3 is 13 residues. Germline-derived CDR1 and CDR2 are DFQATT and SNEGSKA (reference sequence). CDR3 sequence reads: CRGQDLNTGELFF. DNA of the CDR3: TGCAGGGGACAGGACTTGAACACCGGGGAGCTGTTTTTT.

This clonotype was counted at least ten times. This chain uses TRBV12-3 or TRBV12-4 with TRBJ2-7; the match to TRBD1 covers 8 bases. The CDR3 runs 14 residues. The ends lost 3 bases at V and 7 bases at J; junction bases unmatched: 8. Written as DNA, the CDR3 is TGTGCCAGCAGTTTTGCCGACAGGGGATGGGAGCAGTACTTC. It encodes CASSFADRGWEQYF.

This clonotype has only a few counts. This chain connects TRBV29-1 to TRBJ1-1; D not certain. CDR3 length equals 13 residues. Germline V gene data show CDR1 as SQVTM and CDR2 as ANQGSEA. The V and J ends lost 0 bases and 0 bases respectively, with 5 bases between them. The CDR3 spells CSVEDGLNTEAFF. In nucleotides, the CDR3 is TGCAGCGTTGAAGATGGGTTGAACACTGAAGCTTTCTTT. Based on the CDR3 plus reference TRBV29-1 and TRBJ1-1, the full variable domain is SAVISQKPSRDICQRGTSLTIQCQVDSQVTMMFWYRQQPGQSLTLIATANQGSEATYESGFVIDKFPISRPNLTFSTLTVSNMSPEDSSIYLCSVEDGLNTEAFFGQGTRLTVV.

The chain joins TRBV30 to TRBJ2-7; D possibly corresponds to TRBD1 (6 bases). This CDR3 is 16 amino acids long. The germline V gene has CDR1 GTSNPN and CDR2 SVGIG (reference sequence). The germline V and J ends were trimmed by 0 bases and 3 bases, with 18 bases remaining between them. CDR3 residues: CAWSVDPTGPRYEQYF. As DNA, the CDR3 is TGTGCCTGGAGTGTCGATCCGACAGGACCTCGCTACGAGCAGTACTTC.

There are many counts of this clonotype. The chain couples TRBV12-3 or TRBV12-4 to TRBJ2-7; 7 bases are a match to TRBD2. The trim removed 6 bases at V and 4 bases at J, leaving 6 bases unmatched. The CDR3 covers 13 residues. The CDR3 nucleotides are TGTGCCAGCAGGACCAGCGGGACTTACGAGCAGTACTTC. Its translation is CASRTSGTYEQYF.

This clonotype has more than one count but fewer than ten. The rearrangement links TRBV20-1 to TRBJ1-1, with 7 bases fitting TRBD1. Germline lookup yields CDR1 DFQATT and CDR2 SNEGSKA (reference sequence). This CDR3 is 14 amino acids long. J gave up 0 bases and V 1 base, and 2 bases lay outside the gene matches. The CDR3: CSARVTGLNTEAFF. The CDR3 DNA reads as TGCAGTGCTAGAGTGACAGGGCTGAACACTGAAGCTTTCTTT.

The chain uses TRBV27 and TRBJ2-2, with 7 bases fitting TRBD2. Germline assignment: CDR1 MNHEY and CDR2 SMNVEV (reference sequence). This CDR3 region has 13 residues. V dropped 8 bases and J dropped 8; count of bases not matched to a gene: 8. As DNA, the CDR3 is TGTGCCAGCGGATCGTGGGGGGGAGGGGAGCTGTTTTTT. It encodes CASGSWGGGELFF.

CDR3 DNA sequence: TGTGCCAGCAGTGCGGGGGGCACCCAAGAGACCCAGTACTTC. Translation: CASSAGGTQETQYF. The V gene is TRBV12-3 or TRBV12-4, the J gene TRBJ2-5; TRBD2 aligns across 8 bases. The CDR3 is 14 amino acids. The V gene end was trimmed by 5 bases and the J gene end by 1 base; junction bases not matched to a gene: 3.

This clonotype turned up a few times. V usage is TRBV6-2 or TRBV6-3 and J usage is TRBJ2-3; 8 nucleotides match TRBD2. V lost 0 bases to trimming and J lost 7 bases; unmatched junction nucleotides: 6. Germline loops: CDR1 MNHEY, CDR2 SVGEGT. The CDR3 has 15 residues. CDR3 in DNA: TGTGCCAGCAGTTACTCGGGACTAGTGGAACATACGCAGTATTTT. It translates to CASSYSGLVEHTQYF.

The chain carries TRBV7-9 and TRBJ2-3; D is uncertain. Germline assignment: CDR1 SEHNR and CDR2 FQNEAQ (reference sequence). This CDR3 comprises 13 residues. The V end lost 5 bases, the J end lost 4 bases, and 10 bases lay between the germline ends. CDR3 sequence reads: CASSPTDSDTQYF. The CDR3 nucleotides read TGTGCCAGCAGCCCCACAGATTCAGATACGCAGTATTTT.

This clonotype was recorded many times. This chain uses TRBV7-9 with TRBJ1-1; TRBD1 is a possible D gene (6 bases). Trimming removed 5 bases from V and 7 bases from J, with 11 bases in between. Germline V gene sequence: CDR1 SEHNR, CDR2 FQNEAQ (reference sequence). The CDR3 has 12 residues. CDR3 region: CASSPGGGEAFF. The CDR3 DNA is TGTGCCAGCAGCCCCGGGGGCGGTGAAGCTTTCTTT. The full variable domain, completed using reference TRBV7-9 and TRBJ1-1, is DTGVSQNPRHKITKRGQNVTFRCDPISEHNRLYWYRQTLGQGPEFLTYFQNEAQLEKSRLLSDRFSAERPKGSFSTLEIQRTEQGDSAMYLCASSPGGGEAFFGQGTRLTVV.

The rearrangement joins TRBV7-9 to TRBJ2-7; D ambiguous. The CDR3 runs 14 residues. Germline V gene sequence: CDR1 SEHNR, CDR2 FQNEAQ (reference sequence). V lost 1 base to trimming and J lost 0 bases, with 7 bases between them. The CDR3 spells CASSLGRYSYEQYF. CDR3 nucleotide sequence: TGTGCCAGCAGCTTAGGCCGGTACTCCTACGAGCAGTACTTC.

CDR3 in amino acids: CASSIGTSGPQETQYF. In DNA, the CDR3 is TGTGCCAGTAGTATAGGGACTAGCGGCCCTCAAGAGACCCAGTACTTC. The gene calls are TRBV19 and TRBJ2-5; 10 nucleotides agree with TRBD2. The germline CDR1 and CDR2 sequences are LNHDA and SQIVND (reference sequence). This CDR3 contains 16 residues. J was trimmed by 2 bases and V by 1 base; bases with no gene match: 4.

This clonotype turned up a few times. The V gene is TRBV4-2, the J gene TRBJ2-3; TRBD2 matches 12 bases. The ends lost 0 bases at V and 4 bases at J; junction bases unmatched: 11. Germline CDR1 reads LGHNA; CDR2 reads YNFKEQ. The CDR3 contains 19 residues. CDR3: CASSQDQLAGGNEPDTQYF. The CDR3 DNA follows: TGTGCCAGCAGCCAAGATCAACTAGCGGGGGGTAACGAACCAGATACGCAGTATTTT.

This clonotype appeared a few times. V is TRBV14 and J is TRBJ2-7; no reliable D call. CDR3 size: 16 residues. The V end was cut by 1 base, the J end by 0 bases, with 13 bases between. Germline V gene data show CDR1 as SGHDN and CDR2 as FVKESK. The CDR3 DNA is TGTGCCAGCAGCCAAGTCTTTGGGGATAGCTCCTACGAGCAGTACTTC. Its protein is CASSQVFGDSSYEQYF.

This clonotype was seen only a few times. V gene TRBV7-8 combines with J gene TRBJ2-7, with D maybe TRBD1 (7 bases). The germline V and J ends were trimmed by 2 bases and 7 bases, with 12 bases remaining between them. Germline V gives CDR1 SGHVS, CDR2 FQNEAQ. CDR3 size: 13 residues. CDR3 protein: CASSLSGGLEQYF. CDR3 nucleotides: TGTGCCAGCAGCTTATCAGGGGGGCTTGAGCAGTACTTC.

This clonotype appeared a few times. The chain joins TRBV4-1 to TRBJ1-1, with 10 bases that match TRBD1. This CDR3 contains 16 residues. Trimming removed 0 bases from V and 7 bases from J; junction bases left unmatched: 8. The V gene's germline CDR1 is MGHRA and CDR2 YSYEKL. CDR3 sequence: CASSQDPGQGVNEAFF. CDR3 DNA: TGCGCCAGCAGCCAAGACCCTGGACAGGGGGTTAATGAAGCTTTCTTT.

This clonotype turned up a few times. This chain uses TRBV11-1 with TRBJ2-2; D ambiguous. The CDR3 totals 14 residues. Germline values: CDR1 SGHAT, CDR2 FQDESV (reference sequence). V lost 2 bases, J lost 3 bases, and 7 bases lay in between. For the CDR3, the DNA is TGTGCCAGCAGCTTATTCGGAGACACCGGGGAGCTGTTTTTT. This encodes CASSLFGDTGELFF.